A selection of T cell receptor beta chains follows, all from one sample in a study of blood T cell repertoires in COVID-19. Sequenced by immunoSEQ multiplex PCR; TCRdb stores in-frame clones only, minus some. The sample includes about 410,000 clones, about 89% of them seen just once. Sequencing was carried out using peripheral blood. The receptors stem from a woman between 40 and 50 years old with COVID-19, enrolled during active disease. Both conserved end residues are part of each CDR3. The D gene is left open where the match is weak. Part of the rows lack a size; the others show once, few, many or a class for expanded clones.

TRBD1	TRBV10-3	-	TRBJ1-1	TGTGCCATCAGCGCAACAGGGGACACTGAAGCTTTCTTT	CAISATGDTEAFF
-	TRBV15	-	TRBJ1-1	TGTGCCACCAGCAGAGGGCCTCCGGGGAACACTGAAGCTTTCTTT	CATSRGPPGNTEAFF
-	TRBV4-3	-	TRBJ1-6	TGCGCCAGCAGCCAAGATCAGGGAACCTATAATTCACCCCTCCACTTT	CASSQDQGTYNSPLHF
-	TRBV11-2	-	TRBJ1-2	TGTGCCAGCAGCCCCCGACAAGGCGGGTATAGCTACACCTTC	CASSPRQGGYSYTF
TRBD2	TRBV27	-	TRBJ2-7	TGTGCCAGCAGTTTATCCAGCGGGAGCCCCCACGAGCAGTACTTC	CASSLSSGSPHEQYF
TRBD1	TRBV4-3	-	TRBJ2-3	TGCGCCAGCAGCCTACTGGGGACAGAATTCACAGATACGCAGTATTTT	CASSLLGTEFTDTQYF
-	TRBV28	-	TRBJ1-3	TGTGCCAGCAGTACAGTAACTGGGTCTGGAAACACCATATATTTT	CASSTVTGSGNTIYF
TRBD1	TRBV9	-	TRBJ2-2	TGTGCCAGCAGCACGCGGACAGGGTTGAGTCTGAACACCGGGGAGCTGTTTTTT	CASSTRTGLSLNTGELFF
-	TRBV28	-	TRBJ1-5	TGTGCCAGCAGTCCCGGAGCGGGCCACCAGCCCCAGCATTTT	CASSPGAGHQPQHF
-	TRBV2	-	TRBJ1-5	TGTGCCAGCACCGCGGGGCCCAGCCGGGCTCAGCCCCAGCATTTT	CASTAGPSRAQPQHF
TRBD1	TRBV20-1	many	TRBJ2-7	TGCAGTGCAAGTAGACAGGGCAGCGAGCAGTACTTC	CSASRQGSEQYF
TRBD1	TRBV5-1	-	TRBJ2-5	TGCGCCAGCAGCTCGGCCGGGACAGGGGAAGAGACCCAGTACTTC	CASSSAGTGEETQYF
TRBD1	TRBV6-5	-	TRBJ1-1	TGTGCCAGCAGTTCCCTCGGGACCGGCAGGGGGACTGAAGCTTTCTTT	CASSSLGTGRGTEAFF
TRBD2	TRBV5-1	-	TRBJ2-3	TGCGCCAGCAGCTTGTGGCGGGGGAACACAGATACGCAGTATTTT	CASSLWRGNTDTQYF
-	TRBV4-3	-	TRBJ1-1	TGCGCCAGCAGCCAAGTTGGCGGCACTGAAGCTTTCTTT	CASSQVGGTEAFF
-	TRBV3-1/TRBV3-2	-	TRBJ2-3	TGTGCCAGCAGCCGGGCCCCAAAAGATACGCAGTATTTT	CASSRAPKDTQYF
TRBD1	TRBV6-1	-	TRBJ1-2	TGTGCCAGCAGTGAATTGGGACAGGGCCTCTATGGCTACACCTTC	CASSELGQGLYGYTF
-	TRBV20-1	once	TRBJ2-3	TGCAGTGCTAGTTCCCCCTGGGGCGGGGCAGATACGCAGTATTTT	CSASSPWGGADTQYF
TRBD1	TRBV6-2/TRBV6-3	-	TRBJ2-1	TGTGCCAGCAGCCCAGACAGGGTCGATGAGCAGTTCTTC	CASSPDRVDEQFF
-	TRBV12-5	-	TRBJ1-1	TGTGCTAGTGGTTTGCCCAGTACTGAAGCTTTCTTT	CASGLPSTEAFF
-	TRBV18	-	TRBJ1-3	TGTGCCAGCTCCCTCAAAAATCGACTTCTCCGAGGTACTGGAAACACCATATATTTT	CASSLKNRLLRGTGNTIYF